Presented here are 27 T cell receptor beta chains from one specimen sequenced in a study of PD-1 blockade in classical Hodgkin lymphoma. The assay was immunoSEQ multiplex PCR, and TCRdb's table has in-frame clones only and misses some. The sample consists of about 46,000 clones, over 70% of them appearing once. In every patient, relapse followed autologous stem cell transplantation, while exposure to brentuximab vedotin differed. This specimen was peripheral blood mononuclear cells (PBMCs), taken before the second cycle of nivolumab. The receptor set was obtained from a human donor with classical Hodgkin lymphoma.

The rearrangement joins TRBV9 to TRBJ2-7, with 10 bases identical to TRBD2. Germline lookup yields CDR1 SGDLS and CDR2 YYNGEE. The V gene end was trimmed by 3 bases and the J gene end by 4 bases; junction bases not matched to a gene: 7. CDR3 length: 15 residues. As DNA, the CDR3 is TGTGCCAGCAGCGCGGCTAGCGGGAGTGGTTACGAGCAGTACTTC. The encoded protein is CASSAASGSGYEQYF.

This rearrangement joins TRBV9 to TRBJ1-5; D remains ambiguous. Trimming pared 3 bases from V and 7 bases from J, leaving 2 bases between. There are 10 residues in the CDR3. The germline V gene has CDR1 SGDLS and CDR2 YYNGEE. The CDR3 here is CASSEQPQHF. The CDR3 DNA sequence: TGTGCCAGCAGCGAACAGCCCCAGCATTTT.

The chain combines TRBV6-1 with TRBJ2-5, with TRBD1 as a possible D gene (7 bases). CDR3 length: 14 residues. The germline V gene encodes CDR1 MNHNS and CDR2 SASEGT. V was pared by 3 bases and J by 5 bases, with 13 bases between. CDR3 sequence (DNA): TGTGCCAGCAGTGAGACAGGGAGGTGGGAGACCCAGTACTTC. Translation gives CASSETGRWETQYF.

The chain employs TRBV7-3 and TRBJ2-5; D unclear. The length of the CDR3 is 13 residues. Germline-derived CDR1 and CDR2 are SGHTA and FQGTGA. V shed 4 bases and J shed 2 bases, with 8 bases lying between them. The CDR3 nucleotides are TGTGCCAGCAGCTCACAGATACAAGAGACCCAGTACTTC. Protein sequence: CASSSQIQETQYF.

The table lists this clone with a few counts. DNA for the CDR3: TGTGCCAGTAGTTTCGGTTCTAGCACCCCAACCTACGAGCAGTACTTC. Amino acid sequence: CASSFGSSTPTYEQYF. The chain joins TRBV19 to TRBJ2-7; TRBD2 is a possible D gene (5 bases). CDR3 size: 16 residues. The ends were cut back, 5 bases at V and 2 bases at J, with 19 bases in the middle. The germline gives CDR1 LNHDA, CDR2 SQIVND (reference sequence).

This chain links TRBV2 with TRBJ2-3; D uncertain. CDR1 and CDR2 from the germline V gene are SNHLY and FYNNEI. The CDR3 is 13 residues long. V was trimmed by 7 bases and J by 1 base, leaving 9 bases between them. CDR3 in DNA: TGTGCCAGCAAACGGCGTGGCACAGATACGCAGTATTTT. It yields the protein CASKRRGTDTQYF.

The chain has TRBV18 and TRBJ1-6; TRBD1 is a possible D gene (5 bases). The ends were cut back, 3 bases at V and 7 bases at J, with 19 bases in the middle. Looked up from germline, CDR1 is KGHSH and CDR2 is LQKENI. The CDR3 contains 17 residues. The CDR3 DNA reads TGTGCCAGCTCACCCATAATCTCAAGGGGCAGCAATTCACCCCTCCACTTT. Its translation: CASSPIISRGSNSPLHF.

This clone was seen repeatedly, ten times or more. The V call is TRBV4-2, the J call TRBJ1-2, with D unclear. Trimming shortened V by 0 bases and J by 9 bases, and 5 bases separated the two germline ends. This CDR3 has 11 residues. Germline V gene sequence: CDR1 LGHNA, CDR2 YNFKEQ. The CDR3 DNA reads TGTGCCAGCAGCCAAGACGTCCGCTACACCTTC. This translates into CASSQDVRYTF.

The chain recombines TRBV5-1 with TRBJ2-3; 8 bases are a match to TRBD2. The V and J ends lost 4 bases and 1 base, in that order; junction bases with no gene match: 5. This CDR3 has 15 amino acids. CDR1 SGHRS and CDR2 YFSETQ come from the germline V gene. CDR3 DNA: TGCGCCAGCAGCCCCGGGGGGGTTCGCACAGATACGCAGTATTTT. Translated, it gives CASSPGGVRTDTQYF.

The gene calls are TRBV29-1 and TRBJ1-6, with D unclear. With 6 bases removed from V and 2 bases from J, the gap between germline ends came to 8 bases. CDR3 length equals 13 residues. Germline values: CDR1 SQVTM, CDR2 ANQGSEA. The CDR3: CSVRTAYNSPLHF. CDR3 bases: TGCAGCGTGAGGACTGCCTATAATTCACCCCTCCACTTT.

The rearrangement uses TRBV5-1 and TRBJ1-5; D is undetermined. The CDR3 has 13 residues. From germline, CDR1 is SGHRS and CDR2 YFSETQ. V lost 2 bases and J 0 bases, leaving 3 bases between the germline ends. The CDR3: CASSLLSNQPQHF. The DNA of the CDR3 is TGCGCCAGCAGCTTACTTAGCAATCAGCCCCAGCATTTT.

The V and J genes are TRBV9 and TRBJ1-2; D is possibly TRBD1 (6 bases). CDR3 length: 12 residues. Deletions cut 2 bases from V and 7 bases from J, with 9 bases between. The germline CDR1 and CDR2 sequences are SGDLS and YYNGEE. The CDR3 DNA reads TGTGCCAGCAGCGTCGCCAGGGGTGGCTACACCTTC. Translating gives CASSVARGGYTF.

The rearrangement uses TRBV7-6 and TRBJ2-1, with TRBD2 matching 13 bases. The V segment lost 5 bases and the J segment 9 bases; nucleotides outside the gene matches: 10. Germline V gene data show CDR1 as SGHVS and CDR2 as FNYEAQ. This CDR3 has 16 amino acids. The CDR3 coding sequence is TGTGCCAGCAGCGCCAGTGGTACTAGCGGGAGGGCTGAGCAGTTCTTC. Translating gives CASSASGTSGRAEQFF.

The chain recombines TRBV14 with TRBJ2-5, with 8 bases matching TRBD2. CDR1 is SGHDN and CDR2 is FVKESK in the germline V gene. This CDR3 is built from 15 residues. Losses at the gene ends were 4 bases for V and 5 bases for J; bases not matched to a gene: 9. This CDR3 reads CASSPWEAGVETQYF. The CDR3 DNA reads as TGTGCCAGCAGCCCCTGGGAAGCGGGGGTGGAGACCCAGTACTTC.

The rearrangement joins TRBV4-2 to TRBJ2-5; the D is unclear. Trimming left V 0 bases short and J 2 bases short, with 4 bases between. The length of the CDR3 is 13 residues. CDR1 and CDR2 (germline): LGHNA, YNFKEQ. The CDR3 is CASSQENQETQYF. DNA for the CDR3: TGTGCCAGCAGCCAAGAGAATCAAGAGACCCAGTACTTC.

This chain links TRBV30 with TRBJ2-7, with 7 bases lining up with TRBD2. Germline CDR1 reads GTSNPN; CDR2 reads SVGIG (reference sequence). CDR3 length: 14 residues. J gave up 3 bases and V 4 bases, and 9 bases lay outside the gene matches. The CDR3 here is CAWKAAGVSYEQYF. The DNA of the CDR3 is TGTGCCTGGAAGGCGGCGGGAGTCAGCTACGAGCAGTACTTC.

This clone has a handful of counts. The J gene is TRBJ2-7, the V gene TRBV6-5; TRBD1 agrees at 10 bases. Germline V gene data show CDR1 as MNHEY and CDR2 as SVGAGI. The CDR3 has 15 amino acids. V shed 2 bases, J shed 5 bases, and the junction held 6 bases outside the gene matches. The CDR3 coding sequence is TGTGCCAGCAGTTACATCGGACAGGGGGTGGACGAGCAGTACTTC. Amino acids: CASSYIGQGVDEQYF.

The chain carries TRBV5-6 and TRBJ1-2, with 10 bases aligning to TRBD1. The germline CDR1 and CDR2 sequences are SGHDT and YYEEEE. J lost 4 bases, V lost 5 bases, and 8 bases had no gene match. The CDR3 runs to 15 residues. In DNA, the CDR3 is TGTGCCAGCAGTTTCCGGGACAGGGGAGCCTATGGCTACACCTTC. Amino acids: CASSFRDRGAYGYTF.

The rearrangement uses TRBV19 and TRBJ2-1; D may correspond to TRBD1 or TRBD2 (5 bases each). The length of the CDR3 is 14 residues. Germline CDR1 reads LNHDA; CDR2 reads SQIVND (reference sequence). The germline V and J ends were trimmed by 0 bases and 8 bases, with 11 bases remaining between them. The CDR3, as DNA: TGTGCCAGTAGTATAGATCTATCGGGGCATGAGCAGTTCTTC. Amino acids: CASSIDLSGHEQFF.

The V gene is TRBV30, the J gene TRBJ1-5; possible D gene TRBD1, 5 bases. CDR1 is GTSNPN and CDR2 is SVGIG in the germline V gene (reference sequence). V was shortened by 0 bases and J by 0 bases, with 9 bases between the two germline ends. This CDR3 has 15 residues. CDR3 coding DNA: TGTGCCTGGAGTGTAGGGGCACTTAGCAATCAGCCCCAGCATTTT. This gives the protein CAWSVGALSNQPQHF.

This chain uses TRBV7-9 with TRBJ2-3; D unclear. There are 13 residues in the CDR3. The V gene's germline CDR1 is SEHNR and CDR2 FQNEAQ (reference sequence). The germline V and J ends were trimmed by 5 bases and 6 bases, with 12 bases remaining between them. For the CDR3, the DNA is TGTGCCAGCAGCGGGCGGAGTGGCGATACGCAGTATTTT. Protein product: CASSGRSGDTQYF.

The chain combines TRBV9 with TRBJ2-2; tentative D call: TRBD1 (5 bases). The CDR3 is 15 amino acids. Germline CDR1 reads SGDLS; CDR2 reads YYNGEE. V dropped 0 bases and J dropped 4 bases, with 10 bases sitting between them. The CDR3 loop reads CASSVGQGGTGELFF. The CDR3 nucleotides read TGTGCCAGCAGCGTAGGGCAGGGCGGCACCGGGGAGCTGTTTTTT.

This chain uses TRBV7-6 with TRBJ2-3; no reliable D call. Germline CDR1 is SGHVS and CDR2 is FNYEAQ. V lost 5 bases to trimming and J lost 4 bases, with 16 bases between them. The CDR3 is 15 amino acids. The CDR3 reads CASSLQLGAADTQYF. The CDR3 nucleotides read TGTGCCAGCAGCCTCCAACTCGGAGCAGCAGATACGCAGTATTTT. Filled out from reference TRBV7-6 and TRBJ2-3, the complete variable domain reads GAGVSQSPRYKVTKRGQDVALRCDPISGHVSLYWYRQALGQGPEFLTYFNYEAQQDKSGLPNDRFSAERPEGSISTLTIQRTEQRDSAMYRCASSLQLGAADTQYFGPGTRLTVL.

Written as DNA, the CDR3 is TGCAGCGTTGAGACAAGCATATCCTACAATGAGCAGTTCTTC. As protein: CSVETSISYNEQFF. V is TRBV29-1 and J is TRBJ2-1; D call uncertain. Trimming stripped 3 bases from V and 1 base from J, with 10 bases between. In germline, CDR1 is SQVTM, CDR2 ANQGSEA. CDR3 length equals 14 residues.

V and J are TRBV27 and TRBJ1-4; D is unresolved. The CDR3 length is 16 residues. The germline CDR1 and CDR2 sequences are MNHEY and SMNVEV (reference sequence). Trimming removed 2 bases at V and 3 bases at J, with 13 bases between. Written as DNA, the CDR3 is TGTGCCAGCAGTTTAGATATTCGGGCCGCTAATGAAAAACTGTTTTTT. Amino acid sequence: CASSLDIRAANEKLFF.

The chain combines TRBV10-2 with TRBJ2-7; no firm D call. Germline values: CDR1 WSHSY, CDR2 SAAADI. The CDR3 is 12 residues long. Trimming shortened V by 1 base and J by 0 bases, and 1 base separated the two germline ends. The CDR3 loop is CASSEFSYEQYF. CDR3 sequence (DNA): TGCGCCAGCAGTGAGTTCTCCTACGAGCAGTACTTC.

The V gene is TRBV9, the J gene TRBJ2-3; TRBD2 matches at 7 bases. With V trimmed by 4 bases and J by 1 base, 6 bases remained unmatched. Per the germline V gene, CDR1 is SGDLS and CDR2 is YYNGEE. This CDR3 contains 15 residues. CDR3 region: CASSFTSEGTDTQYF. The DNA for the CDR3 is TGTGCCAGCAGCTTCACTAGCGAAGGCACAGATACGCAGTATTTT.